These 17 T cell receptor beta chains originate from one sample sequenced in a study of control samples from healthy donors and cancer patients. Repertoires were generated with immunoSEQ multiplex PCR, while TCRdb's copy carries only in-frame clones and drops some. Of 160,000 or so clones in the sample, roughly 94% are singletons; the top ten hold approximately 15%. Sequenced: PBMCs. These receptors came from a man aged 60-69 years with colorectal cancer.

The chain carries TRBV10-2 and TRBJ1-1; D remains unclear. The V and J ends lost 3 bases and 0 bases respectively, with 5 bases between them. The germline gives CDR1 WSHSY, CDR2 SAAADI. The CDR3 is made up of 13 amino acids. The CDR3, as DNA: TGCGCCAGCAGTGAAGGCGTGAACACTGAAGCTTTCTTT. The encoded protein is CASSEGVNTEAFF.

V is TRBV25-1 and J is TRBJ2-3, with TRBD1 identical over 7 bases. CDR3 length equals 13 residues. J lost 6 bases, V lost 3 bases, and 3 bases had no gene match. Germline V lookup: CDR1 MGHDK, CDR2 SYGVNS. The CDR3: CASSEMDRDTQYF. DNA of the CDR3: TGTGCCAGCAGTGAGATGGACAGGGATACGCAGTATTTT.

V is TRBV7-9 and J is TRBJ2-3, with D hard to call. In germline, CDR1 is SEHNR, CDR2 FQNEAQ (reference sequence). Trimming took 5 bases from V and 0 from J, leaving 6 bases between them. This CDR3 is built from 13 residues. CDR3 protein: CASSVWSTDTQYF. CDR3 DNA sequence: TGTGCCAGCAGCGTATGGAGCACAGATACGCAGTATTTT. The variable domain in full, completed from reference TRBV7-9 and TRBJ2-3, reads DTGVSQNPRHKITKRGQNVTFRCDPISEHNRLYWYRQTLGQGPEFLTYFQNEAQLEKSRLLSDRFSAERPKGSFSTLEIQRTEQGDSAMYLCASSVWSTDTQYFGPGTRLTVL.

The sample holds one count of this clone. This chain joins TRBV4-1 and TRBJ1-5; 8 bases are a match to TRBD1. The CDR3 sequence is 15 residues long. CDR1 is MGHRA and CDR2 is YSYEKL in the germline V gene. V dropped 4 bases and J dropped 7; count of bases not matched to a gene: 9. The CDR3 DNA reads as TGCGCCAGCAGCCGAGACAGGGGCGGCGGACAGCCCCAGCATTTT. It is translated as CASSRDRGGGQPQHF.

The chain combines TRBV18 with TRBJ1-2; no clear D. V lost 6 bases, J lost 7 bases, and 15 bases lay in between. CDR3 length equals 13 residues. CDR1 is KGHSH, CDR2 LQKENI, per germline. CDR3 loop: CASSLPKQAGYTF. The CDR3 nucleotides read TGTGCCAGCTCGCTACCGAAGCAGGCTGGCTACACCTTC.

The chain has TRBV3-1 (or the pseudogene TRBV3-2) and TRBJ2-7; no firm D call. The CDR3 runs to 15 residues. Germline CDR1 and CDR2: LGHDT and YNNKEL (reference sequence). V was trimmed by 1 base and J by 2 bases, leaving 12 bases between them. For the CDR3, the DNA is TGTGCCAGCAGCCAAGTATCATCCCACGCCTACGAGCAGTACTTC. This encodes CASSQVSSHAYEQYF.

V usage is TRBV14 and J usage is TRBJ2-7, with D possibly being TRBD1 (6 bases). V was cut by 4 bases and J by 3 bases, with 19 bases left in between. The CDR3 extends over 16 amino acids. Germline V gives CDR1 SGHDN, CDR2 FVKESK. CDR3 bases: TGTGCCAGCAGCCGGGGAACGGGACAATTTTTCTACGAGCAGTACTTC. It is translated as CASSRGTGQFFYEQYF.

V is TRBV5-5 and J is TRBJ1-2; the D gene is possibly TRBD1 (5 bases). The CDR3 sequence is 17 residues long. Germline V gene sequence: CDR1 SGHKS, CDR2 YYEKEE (reference sequence). Trimming took off 1 base at V and 4 bases at J, with 20 bases between the two ends. The CDR3 nucleotides read TGTGCCAGCAGCTTGAGAAATGTGGAGACAGCCCGCTATGGCTACACCTTC. It translates to CASSLRNVETARYGYTF. The variable domain in full, with the rest retrieved from reference TRBV5-5 and TRBJ1-2, is DAGVTQSPTHLIKTRGQQVTLRCSPISGHKSVSWYQQVLGQGPQFIFQYYEKEERGRGNFPDRFSARQFPNYSSELNVNALLLGDSALYLCASSLRNVETARYGYTFGSGTRLTVV.

The chain is built from TRBV4-1 and TRBJ1-1; D remains unclear. The ends were cut back, 0 bases at V and 1 base at J, with 9 bases in the middle. From germline, CDR1 is MGHRA and CDR2 YSYEKL. The CDR3 covers 15 residues. The chain's CDR3 is CASSQDREGNTEAFF. The CDR3 nucleotides are TGCGCCAGCAGCCAAGATCGGGAGGGGAACACTGAAGCTTTCTTT.

The chain carries TRBV6-4 and TRBJ2-1, with no clear D. This CDR3 comprises 14 residues. With 3 bases removed from V and 2 bases from J, the gap between germline ends came to 8 bases. Germline values: CDR1 MRHNA, CDR2 SNTAGT. CDR3 loop: CASSETATYNEQFF. CDR3 sequence (DNA): TGTGCCAGCAGTGAGACCGCCACCTACAATGAGCAGTTCTTC.

The chain uses TRBV3-1 (or the pseudogene TRBV3-2) and TRBJ1-4; no clear D gene. V lost 1 base and J 8 bases, leaving 5 bases between the germline ends. The CDR3 runs 12 residues. Per the germline V gene, CDR1 is LGHDT and CDR2 is YNNKEL (reference sequence). The CDR3 region has the DNA TGTGCCAGCAGCCAAGTCGGAGAAAAACTGTTTTTT. Translating it yields CASSQVGEKLFF.

This rearrangement joins TRBV10-2 to TRBJ2-7; TRBD1 aligns across 8 bases. This CDR3 contains 12 residues. V lost 5 bases, J lost 6 bases, and 3 bases stayed unmatched. The germline V gene has CDR1 WSHSY and CDR2 SAAADI. DNA for the CDR3: TGCGCCAGCAGTCAGGGGGCGGGCGAGCAGTACTTC. Its protein is CASSQGAGEQYF.

This chain uses TRBV2 with TRBJ1-2; D is perhaps TRBD1 (5 bases). This CDR3 has 12 amino acids. Trimming took off 7 bases at V and 7 bases at J, with 13 bases between the two ends. The V gene's germline CDR1 is SNHLY and CDR2 FYNNEI. CDR3 residues: CASNRDDFGYTF. The CDR3 DNA sequence: TGTGCCAGCAATCGGGACGACTTTGGCTACACCTTC.

The J gene is TRBJ2-3, the V gene TRBV24-1; D is tentatively TRBD1 or TRBD2 (5 bases each). Germline lookup yields CDR1 KGHDR and CDR2 SFDVKD. Trimming took 2 bases from V and 1 from J, leaving 9 bases between them. The CDR3 has 15 amino acids. The CDR3 DNA sequence: TGTGCCACCAGTGATTGGGGGTTGGGCACAGATACGCAGTATTTT. Protein: CATSDWGLGTDTQYF.

The J gene is TRBJ2-7, the V gene TRBV21-1. TRBV21-1 has pseudogene status. CDR3 length: 19 amino acids. CDR3 DNA: TGTGCCAGCAGCAAATCCGGAGCGCTTACCTTAGGAGGGGGATACGAGCAGTACTTC. It specifies CASSKSGALTLGGGYEQYF.

The chain combines TRBV19 with TRBJ2-6, with D possibly TRBD1 on 5 matching bases. Between the trimmed V and J ends, which lost 8 bases and 0 bases, there was a span of 8 bases. Germline V CDR1 and CDR2: LNHDA, SQIVND (reference sequence). This CDR3 comprises 14 residues. This CDR3 reads CASGASSGANVLTF. CDR3 nucleotide sequence: TGTGCCAGTGGGGCGTCCTCTGGGGCCAACGTCCTGACTTTC.

This clone was counted once. The chain couples TRBV3-1 (or the pseudogene TRBV3-2) to TRBJ1-3; D is unresolved. Trimming removed 1 base from V and 7 bases from J, with 8 bases in between. This CDR3 is 13 amino acids long. From germline, CDR1 is LGHDT and CDR2 YNNKEL (reference sequence). In nucleotides, the CDR3 is TGTGCCAGCAGCCAAGGTGGGGAGAACACCATATATTTT. As protein: CASSQGGENTIYF.